Following are 21 T cell receptor beta chains from one sample sequenced in a study of blood T cell repertoires in COVID-19. Repertoires were generated with immunoSEQ multiplex PCR, while TCRdb's copy carries only in-frame clones and drops some. The table records roughly 76,000 clones, roughly 84% of them present only once. Sequenced input: peripheral blood. These receptors all come from a woman aged 18-29 years with acute or convalescent COVID-19.

The CDR3 DNA sequence: TGTGCCAGTACCCCGGACAGGGGGCTCTTAGACACTGAAGCTTTCTTT. Residues: CASTPDRGLLDTEAFF. The chain links TRBV19 to TRBJ1-1; 11 nucleotides match TRBD1. Per germline, CDR1 LNHDA and CDR2 SQIVND (reference sequence). V lost 7 bases, J lost 3 bases, and 10 bases stayed unmatched. The CDR3 contains 16 residues.

The rearrangement joins TRBV28 to TRBJ1-2; perhaps TRBD1 as D (6 bases). From germline, CDR1 is MDHEN and CDR2 SYDVKM. This CDR3 region has 15 residues. The V end lost 5 bases, the J end lost 0 bases, and 13 bases lay between the germline ends. CDR3 DNA sequence: TGTGCCAGCAGTGAGGGGGTCAGGTCTAACTATGGCTACACCTTC. This codes for CASSEGVRSNYGYTF.

Here the CDR3 reads CASSSHSPYGYTF. DNA of the CDR3: TGTGCCAGCAGCAGTCACAGCCCCTATGGCTACACCTTC. This sequence joins TRBV21-1 and TRBJ1-2; TRBD1 reflects the table's D call only, with no check against the DNA. TRBV21-1 represents a pseudogene. CDR3 length equals 13 residues.

This chain links TRBV27 with TRBJ2-7; 10 bases fit TRBD1. Germline CDR1 is MNHEY and CDR2 is SMNVEV (reference sequence). V gave up 4 bases and J gave up 7 bases; unmatched junction bases: 13. This CDR3 is built from 16 residues. The CDR3 protein is CASSSIFGQGGREQYF. CDR3 nucleotides: TGTGCCAGCAGTTCAATTTTCGGACAGGGGGGGAGGGAGCAGTACTTC.

This chain uses TRBV4-3 with TRBJ1-1; D is perhaps TRBD1 (5 bases). Germline-derived CDR1 and CDR2 are LGHNA and YSLEER. With 3 bases removed from V and 3 bases from J, the gap between germline ends came to 11 bases. The CDR3 length is 14 residues. CDR3 coding DNA: TGCGCCAGCAGCCACGGGGGATGGGACACTGAAGCTTTCTTT. Translation: CASSHGGWDTEAFF.

The genes are TRBV28 and TRBJ1-5; no clear D. The CDR3 has 15 residues. Germline V gene lookup returns CDR1 MDHEN and CDR2 SYDVKM. Trimming shortened V by 3 bases and J by 5 bases, and 14 bases separated the two germline ends. The CDR3 is CASSLLTTQDQPQHF. The CDR3 DNA is TGTGCCAGCAGTTTGCTGACTACCCAAGATCAGCCCCAGCATTTT.

The chain links TRBV3-1 (or the pseudogene TRBV3-2) to TRBJ2-5; 8 nucleotides align to TRBD2. CDR3 length: 16 amino acids. Losses at the gene ends were 1 base for V and 4 bases for J; bases not matched to a gene: 8. CDR1 and CDR2 from the germline V gene are LGHDT and YNNKEL (reference sequence). As DNA, the CDR3 is TGTGCCAGCAGCCAAGGGGGGACTAGTTATGGAGAGACCCAGTACTTC. It codes for CASSQGGTSYGETQYF.

The chain joins TRBV4-1 to TRBJ2-4; TRBD2 agrees at 9 bases. CDR3 length: 19 amino acids. Trimming took 0 bases from V and 0 from J; bases not matched to a gene: 9. Germline-derived CDR1 and CDR2 are MGHRA and YSYEKL. CDR3 amino acids: CASSQDSLAGALAKNIQYF. The CDR3 DNA reads TGCGCCAGCAGCCAAGATAGCTTAGCGGGGGCCCTAGCCAAAAACATTCAGTACTTC.

The V gene is TRBV27, the J gene TRBJ2-7; TRBD1 aligns across 9 bases. Germline trimming cut 6 bases from V and 2 bases from J; bases unmatched to any gene: 5. Germline loops: CDR1 MNHEY, CDR2 SMNVEV (reference sequence). The CDR3 has 14 residues. CDR3 DNA sequence: TGTGCCAGCAGGGGGGACAGGGATGCCTACGAGCAGTACTTC. Protein sequence: CASRGDRDAYEQYF.

The genes are TRBV19 and TRBJ2-3; tentative D call: TRBD2 (7 bases). The V end lost 10 bases, the J end lost 1 base, and 21 bases lay between the germline ends. Germline V lookup: CDR1 LNHDA, CDR2 SQIVND (reference sequence). There are 16 residues in the CDR3. CDR3 sequence reads: CATSLGGGGGTDTQYF. CDR3 in DNA: TGTGCCACCTCACTAGGGGGGGGCGGAGGCACAGATACGCAGTATTTT.

The rearrangement joins TRBV4-1 to TRBJ1-1, with D perhaps matching TRBD1 (6 bases). In germline, CDR1 is MGHRA, CDR2 YSYEKL. CDR3 length: 14 amino acids. V lost 3 bases, J lost 2 bases, and 10 bases lay in between. CDR3 protein: CASSQIGGNTEAFF. Written as DNA, the CDR3 is TGCGCCAGCAGCCAGATAGGGGGTAACACTGAAGCTTTCTTT.

The J gene is TRBJ1-1, the V gene TRBV9; no reliable D call. Germline CDR1 and CDR2: SGDLS and YYNGEE. This CDR3 contains 15 residues. The ends were cut back, 4 bases at V and 0 bases at J, with 13 bases in the middle. The CDR3 nucleotides read TGTGCCAGCAGCCCCGAGGGCAGCATGAACACTGAAGCTTTCTTT. It translates to CASSPEGSMNTEAFF.

V usage is TRBV6-5 and J usage is TRBJ2-2; 10 nucleotides match TRBD2. Germline loops: CDR1 MNHEY, CDR2 SVGAGI. J gave up 0 bases and V 6 bases, and 1 base lay outside the gene matches. This CDR3 spans 15 amino acids. The CDR3 nucleotides are TGTGCCAGCAGAGCGGGGGGGGCGAACACCGGGGAGCTGTTTTTT. As protein: CASRAGGANTGELFF.

The chain couples TRBV19 to TRBJ1-1; a weak D match, TRBD1 (6 bases). The CDR3 covers 15 residues. Germline V lookup: CDR1 LNHDA, CDR2 SQIVND (reference sequence). Deletions cut 0 bases from V and 7 bases from J, with 15 bases between. The CDR3: CASSIDLLGRGEAFF. The CDR3 region has the DNA TGTGCCAGTAGTATAGATCTACTCGGCAGGGGTGAAGCTTTCTTT. Variable domain in full (rest from reference TRBV19 and TRBJ1-1): DGGITQSPKYLFRKEGQNVTLSCEQNLNHDAMYWYRQDPGQGLRLIYYSQIVNDFQKGDIAEGYSVSREKKESFPLTVTSAQKNPTAFYLCASSIDLLGRGEAFFGQGTRLTVV.

The rearrangement links TRBV27 to TRBJ1-5, with D tentatively TRBD1 (5 bases). The germline CDR1 and CDR2 sequences are MNHEY and SMNVEV (reference sequence). Deletions cut 3 bases from V and 9 bases from J, with 12 bases between. This CDR3 has 13 residues. This CDR3 is CASSFGGDGPQHF. The CDR3 coding sequence is TGTGCCAGCAGTTTCGGGGGGGATGGGCCCCAGCATTTT.

A note on this clone: Other nucleotide sequences in the sample specify the same CDR3. This chain joins TRBV7-9 and TRBJ2-5; D is possibly TRBD2 (6 bases). V was clipped by 4 bases and J by 6 bases, with 12 bases between them. The CDR3 loop spans 13 amino acids. CDR1 and CDR2 from the germline V gene are SEHNR and FQNEAQ (reference sequence). Here the CDR3 DNA reads TGTGCCAGCAGCTCGCAGGGCGGGAAGACCCAGTACTTC. Residues: CASSSQGGKTQYF.

The chain recombines TRBV2 with TRBJ2-7; TRBD2 is a possible D gene (6 bases). Trimming took off 2 bases at V and 3 bases at J, with 17 bases between the two ends. The CDR3 length is 16 residues. Germline loops: CDR1 SNHLY, CDR2 FYNNEI. The CDR3 reads CASSESPSAQIYEQYF. The DNA for the CDR3 is TGTGCCAGCAGTGAATCACCTAGCGCCCAAATCTACGAGCAGTACTTC.

This chain links TRBV7-8 with TRBJ2-7; 7 bases match TRBD1. The CDR3 has 14 amino acids. J gave up 7 bases and V 3 bases, and 9 bases lay outside the gene matches. Germline CDR1 and CDR2: SGHVS and FQNEAQ. CDR3 sequence (DNA): TGTGCCAGCAGCTTGCCTGACAGGGTAAGGGAGCAGTACTTC. This encodes CASSLPDRVREQYF. Complete variable domain (other parts from reference TRBV7-8 and TRBJ2-7): GAGVSQSPRYKVAKRGQDVALRCDPISGHVSLFWYQQALGQGPEFLTYFQNEAQLDKSGLPSDRFFAERPEGSVSTLKIQRTQQEDSAVYLCASSLPDRVREQYFGPGTRLTVT.

The J gene is TRBJ1-1, the V gene TRBV3-1 (or the pseudogene TRBV3-2), with 9 bases lining up with TRBD1. CDR1 and CDR2 from the germline V gene are LGHDT and YNNKEL (reference sequence). The junction had 8 bases not matched to a gene; V was cut back by 0 bases and J by 12 bases. The CDR3 loop spans 14 amino acids. CDR3 nucleotides: TGTGCCAGCAGCCAAGATCCCGGGACAGGGTTGACTTTCTTT. Amino acid sequence: CASSQDPGTGLTFF.

This clone was seen ten or more times. The chain joins TRBV5-6 to TRBJ1-4; 7 nucleotides agree with TRBD1. Germline CDR1 reads SGHDT; CDR2 reads YYEEEE. Trimming removed 4 bases from V and 4 bases from J; junction bases left unmatched: 10. The CDR3 totals 16 residues. CDR3 DNA sequence: TGTGCCAGCAGCCGCGGAGACAGGGCGGGTAATGAAAAACTGTTTTTT. This gives the protein CASSRGDRAGNEKLFF.

The chain joins TRBV28 to TRBJ1-6; 7 bases align to TRBD1. The CDR3 is 14 residues long. Germline-derived CDR1 and CDR2 are MDHEN and SYDVKM. Trimming at V came to 5 bases and at J to 18 bases, leaving 16 bases not matched to a gene. This chain's CDR3 is CASSTDREGRPTHF. CDR3 nucleotides: TGTGCCAGCAGTACCGACAGGGAAGGCCGGCCAACCCACTTT.